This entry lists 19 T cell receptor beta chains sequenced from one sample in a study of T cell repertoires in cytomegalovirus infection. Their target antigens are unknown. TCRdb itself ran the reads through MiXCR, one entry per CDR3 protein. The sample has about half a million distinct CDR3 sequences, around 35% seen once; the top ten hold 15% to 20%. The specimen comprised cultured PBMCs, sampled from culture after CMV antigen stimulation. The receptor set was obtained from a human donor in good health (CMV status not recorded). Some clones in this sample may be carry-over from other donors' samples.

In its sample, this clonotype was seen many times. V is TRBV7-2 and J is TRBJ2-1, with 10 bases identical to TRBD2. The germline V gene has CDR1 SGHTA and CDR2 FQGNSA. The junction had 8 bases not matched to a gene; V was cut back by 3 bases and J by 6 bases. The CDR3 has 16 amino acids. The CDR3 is CASSFGLAGGGNEQFF. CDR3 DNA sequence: TGTGCCAGCAGCTTCGGTTTAGCGGGAGGAGGCAATGAGCAGTTCTTC.

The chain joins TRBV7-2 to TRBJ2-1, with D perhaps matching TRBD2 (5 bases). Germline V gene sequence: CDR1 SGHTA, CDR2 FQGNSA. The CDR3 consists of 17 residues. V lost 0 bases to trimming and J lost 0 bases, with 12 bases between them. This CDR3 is CASSLAPPGSSYNEQFF. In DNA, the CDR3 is TGTGCCAGCAGCTTAGCGCCACCGGGGAGCTCCTACAATGAGCAGTTCTTC. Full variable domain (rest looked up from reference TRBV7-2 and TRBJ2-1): GAGVSQSPSNKVTEKGKDVELRCDPISGHTALYWYRQSLGQGLEFLIYFQGNSAPDKSGLPSDRFSAERTGGSVSTLTIQRTQQEDSAVYLCASSLAPPGSSYNEQFFGPGTRLTVL.

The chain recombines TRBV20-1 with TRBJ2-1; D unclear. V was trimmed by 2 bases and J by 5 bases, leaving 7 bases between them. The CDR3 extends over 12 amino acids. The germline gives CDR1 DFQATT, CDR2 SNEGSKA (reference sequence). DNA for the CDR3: TGCAGTGCTAGAAAACCAAACAATGAGCAGTTCTTC. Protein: CSARKPNNEQFF.

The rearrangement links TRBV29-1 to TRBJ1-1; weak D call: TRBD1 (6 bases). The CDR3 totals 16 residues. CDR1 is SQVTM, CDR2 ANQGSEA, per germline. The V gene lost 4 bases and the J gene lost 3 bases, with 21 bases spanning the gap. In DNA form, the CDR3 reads TGCAGCGTTGCTGAAGTAGGCGGACAGAAATACACTGAAGCTTTCTTT. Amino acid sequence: CSVAEVGGQKYTEAFF.

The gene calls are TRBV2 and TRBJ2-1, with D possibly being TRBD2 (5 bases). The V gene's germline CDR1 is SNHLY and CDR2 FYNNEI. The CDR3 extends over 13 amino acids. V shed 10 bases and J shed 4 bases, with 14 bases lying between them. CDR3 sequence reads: CAIQTREYNEQFF. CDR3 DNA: TGTGCCATCCAAACCCGGGAATACAATGAGCAGTTCTTC.

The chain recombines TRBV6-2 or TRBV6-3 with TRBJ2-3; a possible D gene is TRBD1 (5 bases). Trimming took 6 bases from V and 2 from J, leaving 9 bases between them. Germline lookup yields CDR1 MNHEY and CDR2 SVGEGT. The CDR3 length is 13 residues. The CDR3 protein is CASRQVYTDTQYF. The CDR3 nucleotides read TGTGCCAGCAGACAGGTTTACACAGATACGCAGTATTTT.

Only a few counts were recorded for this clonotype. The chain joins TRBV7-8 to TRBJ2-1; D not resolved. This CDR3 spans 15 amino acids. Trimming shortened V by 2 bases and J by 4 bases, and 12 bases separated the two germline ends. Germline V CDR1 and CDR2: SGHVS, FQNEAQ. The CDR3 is CASSLLGGQYNEQFF. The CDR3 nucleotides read TGTGCCAGCAGCTTACTTGGTGGGCAATACAATGAGCAGTTCTTC.

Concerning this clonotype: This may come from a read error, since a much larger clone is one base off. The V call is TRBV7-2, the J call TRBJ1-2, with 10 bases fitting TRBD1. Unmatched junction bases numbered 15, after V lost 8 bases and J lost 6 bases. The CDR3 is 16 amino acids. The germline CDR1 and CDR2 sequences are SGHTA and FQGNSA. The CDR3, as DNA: TGTGCCAGCGGCAGTTACCTAGGACAGGGGGTACATGGCTACACCTTC. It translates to CASGSYLGQGVHGYTF.

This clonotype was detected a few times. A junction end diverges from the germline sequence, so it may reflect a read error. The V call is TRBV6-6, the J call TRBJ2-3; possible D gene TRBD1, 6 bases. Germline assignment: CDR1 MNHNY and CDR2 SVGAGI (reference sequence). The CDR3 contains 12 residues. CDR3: CASSRRTVTQYF. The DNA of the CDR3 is TGTGCCAGCAGCCGCCGGACAGTTACGCAGTATTTT.

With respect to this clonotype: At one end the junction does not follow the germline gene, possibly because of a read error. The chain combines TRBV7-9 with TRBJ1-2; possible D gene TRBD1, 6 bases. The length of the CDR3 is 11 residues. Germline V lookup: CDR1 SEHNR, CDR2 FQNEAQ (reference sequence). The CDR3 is CASTQTGWDNF. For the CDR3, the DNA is TGTGCCAGCACCCAAACAGGTTGGGACAATTTC.

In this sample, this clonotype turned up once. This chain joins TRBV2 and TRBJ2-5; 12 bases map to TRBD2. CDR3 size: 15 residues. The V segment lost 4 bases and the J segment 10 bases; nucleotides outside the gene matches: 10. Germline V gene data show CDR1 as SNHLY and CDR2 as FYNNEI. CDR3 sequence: CASSGTTSGSLSQYF. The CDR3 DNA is TGTGCCAGCAGTGGGACGACTAGCGGGAGCTTAAGCCAGTACTTC.

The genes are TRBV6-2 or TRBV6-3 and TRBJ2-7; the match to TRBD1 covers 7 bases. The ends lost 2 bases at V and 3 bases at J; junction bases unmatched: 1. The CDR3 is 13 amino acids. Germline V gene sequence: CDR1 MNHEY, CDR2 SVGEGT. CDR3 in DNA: TGTGCCAGCAGTTACGACAGGGTCTACGAGCAGTACGTC. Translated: CASSYDRVYEQYV.

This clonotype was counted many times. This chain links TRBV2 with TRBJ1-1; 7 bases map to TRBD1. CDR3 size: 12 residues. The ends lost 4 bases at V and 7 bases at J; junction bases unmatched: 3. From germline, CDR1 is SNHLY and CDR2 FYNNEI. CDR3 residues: CASSGQGVEAFF. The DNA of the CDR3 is TGTGCCAGCAGTGGGCAGGGGGTTGAAGCTTTCTTT.

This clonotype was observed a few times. The CDR3, as DNA: TGTGCCATCAGTGTCGCACAGGGGGCGAACACTGAAGCTTTCTTT. Translating it yields CAISVAQGANTEAFF. The chain recombines TRBV10-3 with TRBJ1-1, with 9 bases identical to TRBD1. Germline V gene data show CDR1 as ENHRY and CDR2 as SYGVKD. CDR3 length equals 15 residues. V shed 4 bases, J shed 1 base, and the junction held 4 bases outside the gene matches.

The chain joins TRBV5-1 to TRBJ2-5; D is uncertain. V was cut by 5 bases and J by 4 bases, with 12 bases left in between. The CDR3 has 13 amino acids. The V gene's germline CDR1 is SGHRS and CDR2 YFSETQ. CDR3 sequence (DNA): TGCGCCAGCAGTTTCCAGGCCGGAGAGACCCAGTACTTC. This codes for CASSFQAGETQYF. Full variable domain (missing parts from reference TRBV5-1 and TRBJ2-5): KAGVTQTPRYLIKTRGQQVTLSCSPISGHRSVSWYQQTPGQGLQFLFEYFSETQRNKGNFPGRFSGRQFSNSRSEMNVSTLELGDSALYLCASSFQAGETQYFGPGTRLLVL.

CDR3 in amino acids: CASSFRWGIWEQYF. CDR3 sequence (DNA): TGTGCCAGCAGTTTTAGGTGGGGAATTTGGGAGCAGTACTTC. The J gene is TRBJ2-7, the V gene TRBV27; D is ambiguous. The germline V gene encodes CDR1 MNHEY and CDR2 SMNVEV (reference sequence). Trimming stripped 3 bases from V and 7 bases from J, with 16 bases between. The length of the CDR3 is 14 residues.

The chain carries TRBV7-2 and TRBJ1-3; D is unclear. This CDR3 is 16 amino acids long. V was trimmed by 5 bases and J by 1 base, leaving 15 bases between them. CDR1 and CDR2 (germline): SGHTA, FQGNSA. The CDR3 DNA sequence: TGTGCCAGCAGCGCGTCACCAGGAAAATCTGGAAACACCATATATTTT. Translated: CASSASPGKSGNTIYF. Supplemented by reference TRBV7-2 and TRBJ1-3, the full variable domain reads GAGVSQSPSNKVTEKGKDVELRCDPISGHTALYWYRQSLGQGLEFLIYFQGNSAPDKSGLPSDRFSAERTGGSVSTLTIQRTQQEDSAVYLCASSASPGKSGNTIYFGEGSWLTVV.

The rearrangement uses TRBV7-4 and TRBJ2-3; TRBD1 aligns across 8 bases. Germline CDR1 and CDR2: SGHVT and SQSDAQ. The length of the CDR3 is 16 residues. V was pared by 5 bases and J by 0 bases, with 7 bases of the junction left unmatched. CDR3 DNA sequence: TGTGCCAGCAGCCGACAGGGGCTACCCAGCACAGATACGCAGTATTTT. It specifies CASSRQGLPSTDTQYF.

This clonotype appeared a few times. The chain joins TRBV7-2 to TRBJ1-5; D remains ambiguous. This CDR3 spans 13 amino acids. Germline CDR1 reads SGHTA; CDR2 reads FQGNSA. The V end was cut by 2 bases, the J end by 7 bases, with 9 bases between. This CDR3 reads CASSLPGLQPQHF. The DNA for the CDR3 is TGTGCCAGCAGCTTACCTGGACTGCAGCCCCAGCATTTT.